The present T cell receptor beta chain was sequenced within a study of T cell responses to AZD1222 COVID-19 vaccine. Method: immunoSEQ multiplex PCR; TCRdb's copy keeps in-frame clones and lacks some. The data hold 90,000 to 100,000 clones, with about 88% observed a single time. Points on this clone: No antigen is known for it.

The V gene's germline CDR1 is ENHRY and CDR2 SYGVKD. The CDR3 sequence is 16 residues long. V lost 3 bases, J lost 6 bases, and 8 bases stayed unmatched. Broader study findings: Rises in breadth and depth of Spike-specific TCRs came after two AZD1222 doses. Regions 160-218 and 743-854 held dominance among vaccine-associated CD4 TCRs, which spanned spike. It should be noted that donors were predominantly white British and more often female, and clonal diversity was possibly underestimated.

The specimen was peripheral blood, collected on day 0 of AZD1222 vaccination. The chain couples TRBV10-3 to TRBJ1-6; 7 bases match TRBD1. This TCR was recovered from an adult in good health. The CDR3 is CAISDLGTAGNSPLHF. The DNA of the CDR3 is TGTGCCATCAGTGACCTCGGGACAGCGGGTAATTCACCCCTCCACTTT.